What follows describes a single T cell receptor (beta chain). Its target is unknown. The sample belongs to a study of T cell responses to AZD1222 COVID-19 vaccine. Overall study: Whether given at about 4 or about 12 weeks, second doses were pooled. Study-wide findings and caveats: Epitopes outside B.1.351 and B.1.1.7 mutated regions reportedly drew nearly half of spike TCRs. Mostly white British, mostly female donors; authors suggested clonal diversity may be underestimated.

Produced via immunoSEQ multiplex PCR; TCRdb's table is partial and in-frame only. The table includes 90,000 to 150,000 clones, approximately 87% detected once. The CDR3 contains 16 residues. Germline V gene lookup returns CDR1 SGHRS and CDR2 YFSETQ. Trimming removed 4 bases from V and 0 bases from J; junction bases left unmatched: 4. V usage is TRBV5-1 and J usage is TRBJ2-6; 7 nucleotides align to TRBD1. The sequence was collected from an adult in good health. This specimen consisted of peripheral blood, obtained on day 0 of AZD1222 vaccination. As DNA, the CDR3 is TGCGCCAGCAGCATAGGGACAGCCTCTGGGGCCAACGTCCTGACTTTC. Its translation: CASSIGTASGANVLTF. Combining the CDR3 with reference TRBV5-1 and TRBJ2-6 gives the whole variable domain KAGVTQTPRYLIKTRGQQVTLSCSPISGHRSVSWYQQTPGQGLQFLFEYFSETQRNKGNFPGRFSGRQFSNSRSEMNVSTLELGDSALYLCASSIGTASGANVLTFGAGSRLTVL.